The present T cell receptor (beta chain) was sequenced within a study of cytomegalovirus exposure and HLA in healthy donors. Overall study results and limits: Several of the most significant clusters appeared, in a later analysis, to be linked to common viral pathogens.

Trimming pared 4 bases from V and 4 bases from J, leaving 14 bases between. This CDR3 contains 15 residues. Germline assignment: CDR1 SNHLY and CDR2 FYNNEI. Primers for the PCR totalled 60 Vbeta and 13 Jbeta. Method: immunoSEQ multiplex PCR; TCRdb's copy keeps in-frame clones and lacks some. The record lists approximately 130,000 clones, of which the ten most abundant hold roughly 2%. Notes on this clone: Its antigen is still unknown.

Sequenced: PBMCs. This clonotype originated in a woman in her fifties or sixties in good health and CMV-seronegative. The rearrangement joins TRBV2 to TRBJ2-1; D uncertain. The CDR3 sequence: CASSATSATYNEQFF. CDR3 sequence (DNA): TGTGCCAGCAGTGCGACTTCCGCCACATACAATGAGCAGTTCTTC.